This T cell receptor (beta chain) was found in a study of T cells after yellow fever vaccination. Study overall: The SMART-Seq v4 Ultra Low Input method served to prepare the low-cell-number fractions.

General observations from the study: Among primary-vaccination clones, most reappeared after the booster, at approximately 96% for CD4 and roughly 88% for CD8.

V lost 5 bases to trimming and J lost 5 bases, with 14 bases between them. CDR1 is MNHEY and CDR2 is SMNVEV in the germline V gene (reference sequence). The CDR3 covers 14 residues. A process of 5'RACE template switching, which added a universal primer site and UMIs, was used to make TCR cDNA. TCRdb reprocessed the 5' RACE reads via MiXCR and lists one record per CDR3 protein. The table has about 140,000 distinct CDR3 sequences, roughly 8% seen once. This clonotype has ten or more counts. Its antigen remains unknown. The TCR was taken from a young man who received the YFV17D yellow fever vaccine. The chain is built from TRBV27 and TRBJ2-3, with D perhaps matching TRBD1 (5 bases). The sample here was CD4+ T cells sorted from PBMCs, taken 5 days after the yellow fever booster vaccination. Here the CDR3 DNA reads TGTGCCAGCAGTCCTTCATCTAGGGGAGATACGCAGTATTTT. It encodes CASSPSSRGDTQYF.